The source of this T cell receptor beta chain is a study of T cells in Graves' hyperthyroidism and ophthalmopathy. The TCR beta CDR3 regions underwent amplification using RNA transcripts as the source. The HTBI primer set served for first-round RT-PCR of the TCR CDR3. TCRdb used MiXCR to reprocess the multiplex PCR reads, holding one entry per CDR3 protein. The sample records 560,000 or so distinct CDR3 sequences, 20% being singletons. The CDR3 covers 16 residues. J lost 2 bases, V lost 4 bases, and 9 bases had no gene match. In germline, CDR1 is MDHEN, CDR2 SYDVKM. A word on this clonotype: The target antigen is unknown.

Study outcomes and limitations: Clonotypes that were expanded in thyroid above 0.001 mostly appeared in blood too.

The rearrangement links TRBV28 to TRBJ2-7; TRBD1 aligns across 9 bases. The sequenced sample was blood. The source is a man aged 40-55 years with Graves' ophthalmopathy. The CDR3 DNA reads as TGTGCCAGCAGTTACCCGCAGACAGGGGGGACCTACGAGCAGTACTTC. The encoded protein is CASSYPQTGGTYEQYF.